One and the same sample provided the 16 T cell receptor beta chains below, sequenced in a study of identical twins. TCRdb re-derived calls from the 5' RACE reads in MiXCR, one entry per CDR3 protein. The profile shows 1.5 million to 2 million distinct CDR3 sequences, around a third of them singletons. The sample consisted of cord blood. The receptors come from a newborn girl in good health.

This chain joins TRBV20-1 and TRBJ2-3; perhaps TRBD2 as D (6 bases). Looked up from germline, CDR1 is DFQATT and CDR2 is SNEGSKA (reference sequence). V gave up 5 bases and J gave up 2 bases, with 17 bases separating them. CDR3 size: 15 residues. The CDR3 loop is CSALPQAGYTDTQYF. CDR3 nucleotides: TGCAGTGCTCTCCCCCAGGCGGGGTACACAGATACGCAGTATTTT.

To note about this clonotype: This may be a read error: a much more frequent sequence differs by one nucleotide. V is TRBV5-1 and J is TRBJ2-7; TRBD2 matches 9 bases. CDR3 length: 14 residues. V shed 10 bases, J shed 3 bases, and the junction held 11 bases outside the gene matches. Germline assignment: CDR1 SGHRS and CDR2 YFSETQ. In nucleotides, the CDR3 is TGCGCCGGCAAACCGGGACTAGCTGGCTACGAGCAGTACTTC. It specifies CAGKPGLAGYEQYF.

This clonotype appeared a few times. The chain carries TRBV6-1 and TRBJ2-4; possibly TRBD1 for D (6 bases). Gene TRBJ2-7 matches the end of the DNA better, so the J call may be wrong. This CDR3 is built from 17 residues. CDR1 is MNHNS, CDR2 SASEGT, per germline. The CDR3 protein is CASSEARLWTAKYEQYF. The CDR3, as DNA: TGTGCCAGCAGTGAAGCCCGACTTTGGACAGCCAAATACGAGCAGTACTTC.

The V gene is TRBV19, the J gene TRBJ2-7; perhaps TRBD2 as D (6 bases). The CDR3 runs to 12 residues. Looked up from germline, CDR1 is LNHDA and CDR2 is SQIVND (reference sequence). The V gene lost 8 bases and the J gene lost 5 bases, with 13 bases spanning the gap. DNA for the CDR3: TGTGCCAGTGGAAGACTAGGCCACGAGCAGTACTTC. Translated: CASGRLGHEQYF. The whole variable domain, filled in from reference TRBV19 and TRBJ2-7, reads DGGITQSPKYLFRKEGQNVTLSCEQNLNHDAMYWYRQDPGQGLRLIYYSQIVNDFQKGDIAEGYSVSREKKESFPLTVTSAQKNPTAFYLCASGRLGHEQYFGPGTRLTVT.

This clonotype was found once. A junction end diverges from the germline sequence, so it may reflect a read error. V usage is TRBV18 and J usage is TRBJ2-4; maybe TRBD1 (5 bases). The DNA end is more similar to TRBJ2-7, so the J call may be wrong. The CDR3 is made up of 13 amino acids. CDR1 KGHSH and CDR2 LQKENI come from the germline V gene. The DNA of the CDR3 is TGTGCCAACTCACCAGGGCCCTCCTACGAGCAGTACTTC. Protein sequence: CANSPGPSYEQYF.

DNA of the CDR3: TGTGCCAGCAGCTTAGATCCCCTCCCCACCTACGAGCAGTACTTC. This gives the protein CASSLDPLPTYEQYF. The rearrangement joins TRBV11-2 to TRBJ2-7; D is unresolved. The CDR3 loop spans 15 amino acids. Between the trimmed V and J ends, which lost 0 bases and 2 bases, there was a span of 11 bases. Germline CDR1 is SGHAT and CDR2 is FQNNGV.

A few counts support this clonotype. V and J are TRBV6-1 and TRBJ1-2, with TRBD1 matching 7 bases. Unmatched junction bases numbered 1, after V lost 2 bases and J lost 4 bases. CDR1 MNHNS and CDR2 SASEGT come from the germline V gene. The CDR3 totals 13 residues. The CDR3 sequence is CASSEHRGYGYTF. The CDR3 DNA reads TGTGCCAGCAGTGAACACAGGGGCTATGGCTACACCTTC.

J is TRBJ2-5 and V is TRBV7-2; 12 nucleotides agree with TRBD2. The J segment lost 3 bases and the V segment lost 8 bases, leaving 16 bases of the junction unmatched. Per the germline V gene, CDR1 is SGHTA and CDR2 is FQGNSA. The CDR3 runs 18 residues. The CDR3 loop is CASGRRTLRLAGEETQYF. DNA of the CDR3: TGTGCCAGCGGCCGTAGAACTCTCAGACTAGCGGGGGAAGAGACCCAGTACTTC.

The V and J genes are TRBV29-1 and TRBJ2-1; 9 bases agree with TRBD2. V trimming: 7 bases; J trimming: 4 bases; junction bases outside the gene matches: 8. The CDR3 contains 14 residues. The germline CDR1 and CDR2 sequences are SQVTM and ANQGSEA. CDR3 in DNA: TGCAGCGGGGATAGCGGGGGCCGATACAATGAGCAGTTCTTC. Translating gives CSGDSGGRYNEQFF.

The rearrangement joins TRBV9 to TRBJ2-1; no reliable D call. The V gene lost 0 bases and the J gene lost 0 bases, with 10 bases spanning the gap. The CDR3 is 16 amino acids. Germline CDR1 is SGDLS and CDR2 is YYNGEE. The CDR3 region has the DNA TGTGCCAGCAGCGTAGGTTTCAGCATCTCCTACAATGAGCAGTTCTTC. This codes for CASSVGFSISYNEQFF.

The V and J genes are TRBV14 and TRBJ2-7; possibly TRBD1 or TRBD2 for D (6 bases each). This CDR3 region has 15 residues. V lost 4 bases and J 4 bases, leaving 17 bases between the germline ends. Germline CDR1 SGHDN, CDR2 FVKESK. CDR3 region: CASSRKLGGRYEQYF. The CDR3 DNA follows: TGTGCCAGCAGCCGAAAATTAGGGGGGCGGTACGAGCAGTACTTC.

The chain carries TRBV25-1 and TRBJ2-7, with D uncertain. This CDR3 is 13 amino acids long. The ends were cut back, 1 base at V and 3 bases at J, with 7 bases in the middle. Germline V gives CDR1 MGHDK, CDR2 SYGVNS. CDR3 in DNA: TGTGCCAGCAGTGAATCAGGTTACTACGAGCAGTACTTC. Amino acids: CASSESGYYEQYF.

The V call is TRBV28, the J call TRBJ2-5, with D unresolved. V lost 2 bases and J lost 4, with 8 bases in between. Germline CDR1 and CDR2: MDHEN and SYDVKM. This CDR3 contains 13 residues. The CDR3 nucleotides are TGTGCCAGCAGTTTAATAGGACCAGAGACCCAGTACTTC. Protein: CASSLIGPETQYF.

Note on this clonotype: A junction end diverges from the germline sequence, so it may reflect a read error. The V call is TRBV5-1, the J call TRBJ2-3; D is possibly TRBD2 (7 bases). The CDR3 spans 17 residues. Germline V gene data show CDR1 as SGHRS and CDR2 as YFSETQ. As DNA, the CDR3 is TGCGCCAGCAGCTTGACGGCCCGGGGGGCGAGGACAGATGCGCAGTATTTT. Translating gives CASSLTARGARTDAQYF.

The CDR3 bases are TGTGCCAGCACGACGCGGGAGGTCCACGAGCAGTACTTC. It is translated as CASTTREVHEQYF. J is TRBJ2-7 and V is TRBV12-3 or TRBV12-4, with 8 bases identical to TRBD2. J gave up 5 bases and V 7 bases, and 7 bases lay outside the gene matches. This CDR3 comprises 13 residues.

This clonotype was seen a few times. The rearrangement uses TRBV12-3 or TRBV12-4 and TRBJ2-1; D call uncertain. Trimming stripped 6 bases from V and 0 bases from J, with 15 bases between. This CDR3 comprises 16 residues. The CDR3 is CASSDPRASSYNEQFF. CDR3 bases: TGTGCCAGCAGCGATCCCCGGGCGAGCTCCTACAATGAGCAGTTCTTC.